These 21 T cell receptor beta chains were sequenced from one sample in a study of response to subunit inactivated influenza vaccine (dated by TCRdb to the late 2010s). Library preparation was by RT-PCR. The sequencer listed for this sample is Illumina HiSeq 2500. TCRdb reprocessed the public reads (quality trimming at Q25 with fastp, clone calling with MiXCR) and kept in-frame beta chains. Entries that share a CDR3 protein sequence are merged under the most common genes and DNA. This sample gives roughly 570,000 distinct CDR3 sequences in total; 14% of them show up just once. The ten top clones hold roughly 11% of the sample. Sample: PBMCs from blood, taken roughly 12 days after vaccination. The receptors were sampled from a man aged 45 to 65 who received an inactivated influenza vaccine. Donor details come from another sample of the same person, matched by shared clones.

The chain has TRBV24-1 and TRBJ2-7, with TRBD1 matching over 7 bases. The germline V gene has CDR1 KGHDR and CDR2 SFDVKD. V shed 4 bases, J shed 5 bases, and the junction held 4 bases outside the gene matches. CDR3 size: 13 residues. The chain's CDR3 is CATSEGTVHEQYF. The DNA of the CDR3 is TGTGCCACCAGTGAGGGGACAGTCCACGAGCAGTACTTC.

This clonotype has ten or more counts. The rearrangement links TRBV5-1 to TRBJ1-2; D remains ambiguous. The CDR3 sequence is 12 residues long. Trimming pared 2 bases from V and 8 bases from J, leaving 10 bases between. Germline V CDR1 and CDR2: SGHRS, YFSETQ. Here the CDR3 reads CASSFEGAGYTF. The CDR3, as DNA: TGCGCCAGCAGCTTTGAAGGTGCCGGCTACACCTTC.

This clonotype turned up a few times. DNA for the CDR3: TGCAGCGTCAGACGGACCTTCTCCTACAATGAGCAGTTCTTC. Encoded protein: CSVRRTFSYNEQFF. The rearrangement links TRBV29-1 to TRBJ2-1; D call uncertain. The length of the CDR3 is 14 residues. With 6 bases removed from V and 0 bases from J, the gap between germline ends came to 12 bases. Germline V lookup: CDR1 SQVTM, CDR2 ANQGSEA.

This clonotype has more than one count but fewer than ten. This chain connects TRBV29-1 to TRBJ2-1; weak D call: TRBD1 (6 bases). The V end lost 6 bases, the J end lost 9 bases, and 15 bases lay between the germline ends. This CDR3 comprises 12 residues. Germline CDR1 SQVTM, CDR2 ANQGSEA. CDR3 bases: TGCAGCGTATACAGGGAAGTGGGTGAGCAGTTCTTC. This codes for CSVYREVGEQFF.

The chain recombines TRBV24-1 with TRBJ2-2; D unresolved. Trimming stripped 3 bases from V and 0 bases from J, with 10 bases between. The CDR3 covers 16 residues. Germline assignment: CDR1 KGHDR and CDR2 SFDVKD. CDR3 DNA: TGTGCCACCAGTGATACAAGAGCCCCGAACACCGGGGAGCTGTTTTTT. It codes for CATSDTRAPNTGELFF.

This clonotype was observed at least ten times. The chain links TRBV29-1 to TRBJ2-2; 9 nucleotides match TRBD1. The trim removed 6 bases at V and 1 base at J, leaving 3 bases unmatched. This CDR3 comprises 14 residues. Germline CDR1 and CDR2: SQVTM and ANQGSEA. CDR3 DNA sequence: TGCAGCGTCGGGACAGGGCTGAACACCGGGGAGCTGTTTTTT. Translation gives CSVGTGLNTGELFF.

In this sample, this clonotype turned up a few times. The genes are TRBV4-2 and TRBJ2-7; D is possibly TRBD2 (6 bases). Trimming shortened V by 0 bases and J by 3 bases, and 12 bases separated the two germline ends. The CDR3 length is 15 residues. Germline loops: CDR1 LGHNA, CDR2 YNFKEQ. The CDR3 DNA reads TGTGCCAGCAGCCAAGATTTGGGGGGAGACTACGAGCAGTACTTC. It yields the protein CASSQDLGGDYEQYF.

The chain links TRBV28 to TRBJ2-1, with TRBD2 identical over 11 bases. The CDR3 length is 15 residues. Germline CDR1 reads MDHEN; CDR2 reads SYDVKM. J gave up 10 bases and V 10 bases, and 15 bases lay outside the gene matches. CDR3 DNA sequence: TGTGCCACAGCCGTTATAGCGGGGGGGCCGGGGGAGCAGTTCTTC. It is translated as CATAVIAGGPGEQFF. Combining the CDR3 with reference TRBV28 and TRBJ2-1 gives the whole variable domain DVKVTQSSRYLVKRTGEKVFLECVQDMDHENMFWYRQDPGLGLRLIYFSYDVKMKEKGDIPEGYSVSREKKERFSLILESASTNQTSMYLCATAVIAGGPGEQFFGPGTRLTVL.

The CDR3 spells CASSFELSPNQPQHF. CDR3 DNA sequence: TGTGCCAGCAGTTTTGAACTATCCCCCAATCAGCCCCAGCATTTT. This sequence joins TRBV12-3 or TRBV12-4 and TRBJ1-5; D is ambiguous. The CDR3 contains 15 residues. Trimming removed 3 bases from V and 3 bases from J, with 12 bases in between.

The chain employs TRBV7-2 and TRBJ2-3; 10 nucleotides match TRBD1. The length of the CDR3 is 17 residues. V shed 5 bases and J 4 bases; nucleotides not matched to a gene: 12. The germline V gene has CDR1 SGHTA and CDR2 FQGNSA. The CDR3 reads CASSKRPRQGAADTQYF. The CDR3 nucleotides read TGTGCCAGCAGCAAAAGACCCAGACAGGGGGCGGCAGATACGCAGTATTTT.

This clonotype showed up just once. The genes are TRBV29-1 and TRBJ2-3; unclear D gene. CDR3 length: 13 residues. Per the germline V gene, CDR1 is SQVTM and CDR2 is ANQGSEA. V lost 7 bases to trimming and J lost 0 bases, with 11 bases between them. CDR3 sequence (DNA): TGCAGCGCACAGCTAACTAGCACAGATACGCAGTATTTT. It encodes CSAQLTSTDTQYF.

The chain couples TRBV27 to TRBJ2-2; D is uncertain. The CDR3 contains 13 residues. Trimming shortened V by 5 bases and J by 9 bases, and 13 bases separated the two germline ends. Germline V gives CDR1 MNHEY, CDR2 SMNVEV (reference sequence). The chain's CDR3 is CASSLKSDRELFF. The CDR3 bases are TGTGCCAGCAGTCTGAAAAGTGATCGGGAGCTGTTTTTT.

This clonotype has just a few counts. J is TRBJ1-5 and V is TRBV19; no firm D call. Trimming stripped 7 bases from V and 4 bases from J, with 8 bases between. Germline V gene lookup returns CDR1 LNHDA and CDR2 SQIVND (reference sequence). This CDR3 has 12 amino acids. The CDR3 is CASNVLNQPQHF. The CDR3 region has the DNA TGTGCCAGTAATGTTTTAAATCAGCCCCAGCATTTT.

The chain is built from TRBV27 and TRBJ2-4; 10 positions agree with TRBD2. Germline values: CDR1 MNHEY, CDR2 SMNVEV (reference sequence). CDR3 length: 18 amino acids. J gave up 3 bases and V 5 bases, and 13 bases lay outside the gene matches. The CDR3 here is CASSRTSGQPWGKNIQYF. The DNA for the CDR3 is TGTGCCAGCAGTAGGACTAGCGGCCAACCCTGGGGCAAAAACATTCAGTACTTC.

V usage is TRBV5-1 and J usage is TRBJ1-2, with unresolved D. Germline CDR1 SGHRS, CDR2 YFSETQ. This CDR3 contains 14 residues. V was shortened by 4 bases and J by 0 bases, with 10 bases between the two germline ends. CDR3 DNA: TGCGCCAGCAGCCCGTATGGAGCTAACTATGGCTACACCTTC. Its translation: CASSPYGANYGYTF. Full variable domain (remainder filled in from reference TRBV5-1 and TRBJ1-2): KAGVTQTPRYLIKTRGQQVTLSCSPISGHRSVSWYQQTPGQGLQFLFEYFSETQRNKGNFPGRFSGRQFSNSRSEMNVSTLELGDSALYLCASSPYGANYGYTFGSGTRLTVV.

The V call is TRBV6-1, the J call TRBJ1-6; 8 bases map to TRBD1. Trimming took 5 bases from V and 10 from J; bases not matched to a gene: 7. This CDR3 comprises 14 residues. The germline gives CDR1 MNHNS, CDR2 SASEGT. The CDR3 sequence is CASSQDRVRSPLHF. The CDR3 DNA follows: TGTGCCAGCAGTCAGGACAGGGTGCGATCACCCCTCCACTTT.

CDR3 nucleotide sequence: TGCAGTGCCGCGGGCGCGGGGGGGCGTGGGACCCAGTACTTC. This translates into CSAAGAGGRGTQYF. This sequence joins TRBV20-1 and TRBJ2-5; 9 bases align to TRBD2. Germline V gives CDR1 DFQATT, CDR2 SNEGSKA (reference sequence). The CDR3 is made up of 14 amino acids. J lost 7 bases, V lost 6 bases, and 12 bases had no gene match.

This clonotype was recorded a few times. The chain carries TRBV6-1 and TRBJ2-2, with 10 bases that match TRBD2. Per the germline V gene, CDR1 is MNHNS and CDR2 is SASEGT. The CDR3 contains 17 residues. V gave up 8 bases and J gave up 0 bases; unmatched junction bases: 9. The CDR3 DNA is TGTGCCAGCGGGGCTAGCGGGAGTAGTGCGAACACCGGGGAGCTGTTTTTT. This codes for CASGASGSSANTGELFF.

The chain joins TRBV10-3 to TRBJ2-5; 13 bases align to TRBD2. V was pared by 6 bases and J by 4 bases, with 5 bases of the junction left unmatched. The CDR3 consists of 15 residues. Germline CDR1 is ENHRY and CDR2 is SYGVKD. The CDR3 DNA is TGTGCCATCAGCGGACTAGCGGGAGTGACAGAGACCCAGTACTTC. Translated, it gives CAISGLAGVTETQYF.

There are a few counts of this clonotype. This chain links TRBV24-1 with TRBJ2-7, with 7 bases that match TRBD1. CDR1 is KGHDR and CDR2 is SFDVKD in the germline V gene. V dropped 3 bases and J dropped 3; count of bases not matched to a gene: 7. The CDR3 runs to 15 residues. CDR3 nucleotides: TGTGCCACCAGTGATCCATCAGGGGGACACTACGAGCAGTACTTC. This translates into CATSDPSGGHYEQYF.

The rearrangement joins TRBV29-1 to TRBJ2-2, with 7 bases matching TRBD1. This CDR3 has 14 residues. J was trimmed by 2 bases and V by 1 base; bases with no gene match: 1. CDR1 is SQVTM, CDR2 ANQGSEA, per germline. The CDR3 here is CSVEGDRNTGELFF. The CDR3 region has the DNA TGCAGCGTTGAAGGGGACAGAAACACCGGGGAGCTGTTTTTT.